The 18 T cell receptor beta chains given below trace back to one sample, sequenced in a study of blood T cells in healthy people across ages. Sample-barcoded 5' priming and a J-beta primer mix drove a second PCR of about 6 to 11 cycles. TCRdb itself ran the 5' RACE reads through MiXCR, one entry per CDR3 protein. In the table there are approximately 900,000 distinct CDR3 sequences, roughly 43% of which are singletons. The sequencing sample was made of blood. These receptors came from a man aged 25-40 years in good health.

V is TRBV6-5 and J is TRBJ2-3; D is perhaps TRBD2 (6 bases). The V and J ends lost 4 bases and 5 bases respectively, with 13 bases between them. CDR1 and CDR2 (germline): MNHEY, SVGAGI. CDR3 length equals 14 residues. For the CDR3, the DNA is TGTGCCAGCAGTTCCCCGGGACTTAGAGATACGCAGTATTTT. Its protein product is CASSSPGLRDTQYF.

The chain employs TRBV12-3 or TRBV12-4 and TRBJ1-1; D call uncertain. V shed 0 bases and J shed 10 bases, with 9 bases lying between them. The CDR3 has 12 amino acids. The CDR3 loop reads CASSLAMGVAFF. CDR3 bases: TGTGCCAGCAGTTTAGCGATGGGTGTAGCTTTCTTT.

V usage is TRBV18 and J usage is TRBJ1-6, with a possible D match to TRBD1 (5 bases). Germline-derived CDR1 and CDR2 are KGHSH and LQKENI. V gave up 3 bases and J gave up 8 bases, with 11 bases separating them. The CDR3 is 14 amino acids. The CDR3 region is CASSPEPGDSPLHF. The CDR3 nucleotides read TGTGCCAGCTCACCTGAACCGGGGGATTCACCCCTCCACTTT.

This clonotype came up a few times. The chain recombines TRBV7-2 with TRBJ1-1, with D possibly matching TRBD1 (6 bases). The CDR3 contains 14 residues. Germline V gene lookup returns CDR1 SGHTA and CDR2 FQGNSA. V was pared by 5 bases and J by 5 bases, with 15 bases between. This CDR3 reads CASSLDRSLTEAFF. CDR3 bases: TGTGCCAGCAGCCTAGACAGGTCTCTAACTGAAGCTTTCTTT.

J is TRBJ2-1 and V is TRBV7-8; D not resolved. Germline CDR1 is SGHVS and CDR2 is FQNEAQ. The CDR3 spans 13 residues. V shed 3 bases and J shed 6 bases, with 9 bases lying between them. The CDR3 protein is CASSFAPGNEQFF. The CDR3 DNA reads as TGTGCCAGCAGCTTCGCCCCCGGCAATGAGCAGTTCTTC. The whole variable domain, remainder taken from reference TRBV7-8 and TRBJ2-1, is GAGVSQSPRYKVAKRGQDVALRCDPISGHVSLFWYQQALGQGPEFLTYFQNEAQLDKSGLPSDRFFAERPEGSVSTLKIQRTQQEDSAVYLCASSFAPGNEQFFGPGTRLTVL.

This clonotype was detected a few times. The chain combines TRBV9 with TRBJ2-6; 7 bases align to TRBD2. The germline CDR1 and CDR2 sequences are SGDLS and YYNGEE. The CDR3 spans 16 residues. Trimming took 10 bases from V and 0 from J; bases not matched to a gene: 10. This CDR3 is CAGFGRGLSGANVLTF. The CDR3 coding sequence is TGTGCCGGGTTTGGGAGGGGCCTCTCTGGGGCCAACGTCCTGACTTTC.

CDR3: CATSREEASGASTDTQYF. CDR3 in DNA: TGTGCCACCAGCAGAGAGGAGGCTAGCGGGGCTAGCACAGATACGCAGTATTTT. This chain uses TRBV15 with TRBJ2-3; 9 nucleotides line up with TRBD2. Trimming cost V 0 bases and J 0 bases; bases outside gene matches: 7. From germline, CDR1 is LNHNV and CDR2 YYDKDF (reference sequence). The CDR3 is made up of 18 amino acids.

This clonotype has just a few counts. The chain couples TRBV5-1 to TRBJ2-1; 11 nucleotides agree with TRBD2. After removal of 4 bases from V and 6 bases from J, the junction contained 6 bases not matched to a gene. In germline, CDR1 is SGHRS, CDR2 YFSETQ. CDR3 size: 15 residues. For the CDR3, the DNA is TGCGCCAGCAGCCGGACTAGCGGGCTGACCAATGAGCAGTTCTTC. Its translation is CASSRTSGLTNEQFF.

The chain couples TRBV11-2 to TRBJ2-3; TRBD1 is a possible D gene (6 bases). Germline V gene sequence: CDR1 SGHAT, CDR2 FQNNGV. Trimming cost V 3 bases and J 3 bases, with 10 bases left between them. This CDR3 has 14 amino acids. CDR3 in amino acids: CASSFNRETDTQYF. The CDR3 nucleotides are TGTGCCAGCAGCTTTAACAGGGAAACAGATACGCAGTATTTT. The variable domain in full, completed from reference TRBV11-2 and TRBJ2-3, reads EAGVAQSPRYKIIEKRQSVAFWCNPISGHATLYWYQQILGQGPKLLIQFQNNGVVDDSQLPKDRFSAERLKGVDSTLKIQPAKLEDSAVYLCASSFNRETDTQYFGPGTRLTVL.

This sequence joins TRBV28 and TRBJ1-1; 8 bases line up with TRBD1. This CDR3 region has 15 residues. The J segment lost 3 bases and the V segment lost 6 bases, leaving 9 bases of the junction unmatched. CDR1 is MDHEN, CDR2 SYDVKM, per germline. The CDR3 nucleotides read TGTGCCAGCAGGGAACGTGGACAGGGTTACACTGAAGCTTTCTTT. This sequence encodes CASRERGQGYTEAFF.

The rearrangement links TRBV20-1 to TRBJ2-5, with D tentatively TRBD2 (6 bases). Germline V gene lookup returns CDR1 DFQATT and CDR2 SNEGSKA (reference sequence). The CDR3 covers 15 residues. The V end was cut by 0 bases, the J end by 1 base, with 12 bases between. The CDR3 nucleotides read TGCAGTGCTAGAGATCCAGGGACTTCCCAAGAGACCCAGTACTTC. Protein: CSARDPGTSQETQYF.

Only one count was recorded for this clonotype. CDR3 residues: CATHTAGDTDTQYF. DNA of the CDR3: TGTGCCACTCATACAGCGGGGGACACAGATACGCAGTATTTT. The chain couples TRBV2 to TRBJ2-3; TRBD2 aligns across 8 bases. The J segment lost 2 bases and the V segment lost 10 bases, leaving 8 bases of the junction unmatched. Germline V gene data show CDR1 as SNHLY and CDR2 as FYNNEI. This CDR3 has 14 residues.

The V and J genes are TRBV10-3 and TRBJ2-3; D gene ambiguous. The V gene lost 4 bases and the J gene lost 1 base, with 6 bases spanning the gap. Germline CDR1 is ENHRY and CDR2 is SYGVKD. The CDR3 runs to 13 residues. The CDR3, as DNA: TGTGCCATCAGTGGGGTAGGCACAGATACGCAGTATTTT. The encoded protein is CAISGVGTDTQYF.

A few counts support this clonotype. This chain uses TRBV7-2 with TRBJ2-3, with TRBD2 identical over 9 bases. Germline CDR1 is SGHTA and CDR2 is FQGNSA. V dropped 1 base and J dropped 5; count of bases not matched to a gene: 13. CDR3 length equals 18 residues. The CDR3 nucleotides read TGTGCCAGCAGCTTAGGTGTAGGGGGCGGGGGGGCGGTAGATACGCAGTATTTT. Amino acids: CASSLGVGGGGAVDTQYF.

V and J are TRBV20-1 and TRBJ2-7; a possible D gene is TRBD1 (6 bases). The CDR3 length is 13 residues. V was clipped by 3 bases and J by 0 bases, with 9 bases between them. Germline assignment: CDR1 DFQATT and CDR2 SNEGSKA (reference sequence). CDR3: CSARGDNSYEQYF. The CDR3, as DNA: TGCAGTGCTAGGGGGGACAACTCCTACGAGCAGTACTTC.

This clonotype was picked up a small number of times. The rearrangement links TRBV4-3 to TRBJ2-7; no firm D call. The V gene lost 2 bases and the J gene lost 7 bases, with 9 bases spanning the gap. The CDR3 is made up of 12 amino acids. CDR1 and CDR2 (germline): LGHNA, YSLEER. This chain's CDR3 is CASSQPSQEQYF. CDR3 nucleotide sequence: TGCGCCAGCAGCCAACCATCACAAGAGCAGTACTTC.

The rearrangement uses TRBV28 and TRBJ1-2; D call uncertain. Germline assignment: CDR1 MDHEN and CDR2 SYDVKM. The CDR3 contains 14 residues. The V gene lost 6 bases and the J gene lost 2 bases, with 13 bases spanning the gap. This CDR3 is CASRPPAGNYGYTF. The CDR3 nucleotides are TGTGCCAGCAGGCCCCCGGCAGGCAACTATGGCTACACCTTC.

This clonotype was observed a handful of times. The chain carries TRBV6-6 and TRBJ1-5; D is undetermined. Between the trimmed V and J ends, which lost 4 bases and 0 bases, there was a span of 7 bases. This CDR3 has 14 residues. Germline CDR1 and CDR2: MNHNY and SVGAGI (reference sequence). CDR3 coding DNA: TGTGCCAGCAGTTCCAGTGATAGCAATCAGCCCCAGCATTTT. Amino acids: CASSSSDSNQPQHF.